The 24 T cell receptor beta chains below all came from one sample that was sequenced in a study of blood T cell repertoires in COVID-19. Sequencing used immunoSEQ multiplex PCR; TCRdb keeps in-frame clones, though not all of them. The profile shows approximately 450,000 clones, roughly nine tenths of them singletons. Sequences were obtained from PBMCs or T cells enriched from blood (not recorded which). The receptors were gathered from a man aged 25-40 years who had recovered from COVID-19.

The chain uses TRBV28 and TRBJ2-5; D may be TRBD2 (6 bases). V was trimmed by 6 bases and J by 0 bases, leaving 11 bases between them. This CDR3 region has 14 residues. Germline loops: CDR1 MDHEN, CDR2 SYDVKM. The CDR3 nucleotides are TGTGCCAGCAGGGGACTTTCGTACCAAGAGACCCAGTACTTC. Amino acids: CASRGLSYQETQYF.

V usage is TRBV5-4 and J usage is TRBJ2-6, with TRBD1 matching over 8 bases. Germline CDR1 reads SGHNT; CDR2 reads YYREEE (reference sequence). This CDR3 has 14 residues. V dropped 7 bases and J dropped 5; count of bases not matched to a gene: 5. The CDR3 DNA follows: TGTGCCAGCGGTTGGGACAGGAGGGCCAACGTCCTGACTTTC. Translated, it gives CASGWDRRANVLTF.

The rearrangement links TRBV2 to TRBJ2-5; D possibly corresponds to TRBD1 (5 bases). The CDR3 spans 15 residues. V was shortened by 0 bases and J by 1 base, with 9 bases between the two germline ends. From germline, CDR1 is SNHLY and CDR2 FYNNEI. The CDR3 DNA sequence: TGTGCCAGCAGTGAAGCAGGGGCGTTCCAAGAGACCCAGTACTTC. Protein product: CASSEAGAFQETQYF.

The gene calls are TRBV4-1 and TRBJ2-2, with 16 nucleotides matching TRBD2. This CDR3 contains 20 residues. Trimming took 5 bases from V and 5 from J; bases not matched to a gene: 14. Germline V gives CDR1 MGHRA, CDR2 YSYEKL. The CDR3 loop is CASSKGPGLAGGVRTGELFF. DNA for the CDR3: TGCGCCAGCAGCAAGGGGCCGGGACTAGCGGGAGGGGTACGTACCGGGGAGCTGTTTTTT.

This clone was detected only once. V gene TRBV20-1 combines with J gene TRBJ1-1, with D hard to call. V lost 5 bases and J lost 3, with 7 bases in between. Germline loops: CDR1 DFQATT, CDR2 SNEGSKA (reference sequence). CDR3 length equals 11 residues. CDR3 sequence: CSAQSDTEAFF. The CDR3 coding sequence is TGCAGTGCTCAATCGGACACTGAAGCTTTCTTT.

The rearrangement joins TRBV5-6 to TRBJ1-2; the match to TRBD1 covers 10 bases. V was clipped by 4 bases and J by 5 bases; unmatched bases: 8. From germline, CDR1 is SGHDT and CDR2 YYEEEE. The CDR3 runs 15 residues. DNA for the CDR3: TGTGCCAGCAGCGGGGGACAGGGGATTTTGTATGGCTACACCTTC. Translating gives CASSGGQGILYGYTF.

The chain combines TRBV2 with TRBJ1-1; D unresolved. Trimming removed 2 bases from V and 10 bases from J, with 5 bases in between. CDR3 size: 10 residues. The germline V gene has CDR1 SNHLY and CDR2 FYNNEI. The CDR3 region is CASSERLAFF. Written as DNA, the CDR3 is TGTGCCAGCAGTGAACGTTTAGCTTTCTTT.

As for this clone: Other DNA sequences of this sample code for an identical CDR3. The rearrangement uses TRBV6-5 and TRBJ2-7; 8 nucleotides line up with TRBD2. The length of the CDR3 is 13 residues. Germline values: CDR1 MNHEY, CDR2 SVGAGI. Trimming cost V 4 bases and J 1 base; bases outside gene matches: 0. The DNA for the CDR3 is TGTGCCAGCAGTTCTAGCGGGTCCTACGAGCAGTACTTC. It yields the protein CASSSSGSYEQYF.

This sequence joins TRBV7-2 and TRBJ2-7, with TRBD2 identical over 9 bases. Germline values: CDR1 SGHTA, CDR2 FQGNSA. The CDR3 is 15 amino acids. V was pared by 2 bases and J by 1 base, with 3 bases of the junction left unmatched. The CDR3 region is CASSLTTSGSYEQYF. The CDR3 DNA reads TGTGCCAGCAGCTTAACGACTAGCGGATCCTACGAGCAGTACTTC.

The genes are TRBV3-1 (or the pseudogene TRBV3-2) and TRBJ1-4; 11 nucleotides match TRBD1. This CDR3 has 18 amino acids. V lost 2 bases, J lost 7 bases, and 12 bases stayed unmatched. Germline loops: CDR1 LGHDT, CDR2 YNNKEL (reference sequence). The CDR3, as DNA: TGTGCCAGCAGCCAATCTCGGGACAGGGGGTCGTATGGTGAAAAACTGTTTTTT. Encoded protein: CASSQSRDRGSYGEKLFF.

The gene calls are TRBV5-4 and TRBJ2-3; 7 nucleotides match TRBD1. V gave up 4 bases and J gave up 4 bases; unmatched junction bases: 9. Germline CDR1 SGHNT, CDR2 YYREEE (reference sequence). The CDR3 covers 15 residues. Here the CDR3 reads CASSRRTGSADTQYF. In DNA form, the CDR3 reads TGTGCCAGCAGCCGCCGGACAGGATCTGCAGATACGCAGTATTTT.

This clone has only a few counts. The chain joins TRBV7-8 to TRBJ1-3, with D perhaps TRBD1 (6 bases). Germline values: CDR1 SGHVS, CDR2 FQNEAQ. Trimming shortened V by 2 bases and J by 2 bases, and 7 bases separated the two germline ends. The CDR3 totals 14 residues. CDR3 in amino acids: CASSLRTAGNTIYF. As DNA, the CDR3 is TGTGCCAGCAGCTTAAGGACAGCTGGAAACACCATATATTTT.

V and J are TRBV15 and TRBJ2-1; 11 nucleotides line up with TRBD2. The CDR3 consists of 15 residues. CDR1 and CDR2 from the germline V gene are LNHNV and YYDKDF (reference sequence). J gave up 6 bases and V 3 bases, and 4 bases lay outside the gene matches. This chain's CDR3 is CATSSIAGGPNEQFF. The CDR3 nucleotides are TGTGCCACCAGCAGCATAGCGGGAGGGCCCAATGAGCAGTTCTTC.

The chain has TRBV11-2 and TRBJ2-7, with TRBD1 matching over 8 bases. The ends lost 1 base at V and 5 bases at J; junction bases unmatched: 4. The CDR3 has 14 amino acids. Germline lookup yields CDR1 SGHAT and CDR2 FQNNGV. This CDR3 is CASSLGTGLHEQYF. CDR3 nucleotide sequence: TGTGCCAGCAGCTTAGGGACAGGGCTCCACGAGCAGTACTTC.

The J gene is TRBJ2-1, the V gene TRBV3-1 (or the pseudogene TRBV3-2); TRBD2 aligns across 10 bases. Germline V CDR1 and CDR2: LGHDT, YNNKEL (reference sequence). The CDR3 contains 17 residues. V was clipped by 2 bases and J by 7 bases; unmatched bases: 11. The CDR3 spells CASSQTGQREGRNEQFF. DNA of the CDR3: TGTGCCAGCAGCCAAACAGGCCAGCGGGAGGGAAGAAATGAGCAGTTCTTC.

This sequence joins TRBV6-2 or TRBV6-3 and TRBJ1-5; 10 bases line up with TRBD1. Losses at the gene ends were 2 bases for V and 0 bases for J; bases not matched to a gene: 4. The CDR3 is 17 amino acids. The germline V gene encodes CDR1 MNHEY and CDR2 SVGEGT. The CDR3 sequence: CASSYDRGPDSNQPQHF. CDR3 DNA sequence: TGTGCCAGCAGTTACGACAGGGGGCCTGATAGCAATCAGCCCCAGCATTTT.

The chain joins TRBV6-5 to TRBJ2-1; 8 bases map to TRBD2. The germline CDR1 and CDR2 sequences are MNHEY and SVGAGI. The CDR3 is 16 residues long. V gave up 2 bases and J gave up 5 bases; unmatched junction bases: 8. The CDR3 loop is CASSYVSGTRHNEQFF. DNA for the CDR3: TGTGCCAGCAGTTACGTCTCCGGGACTAGACACAATGAGCAGTTCTTC.

This clone was counted ten times or more. CDR3 amino acids: CASRPFIESGTQYF. The DNA for the CDR3 is TGTGCCAGCAGACCTTTTATCGAGTCGGGTACGCAGTATTTT. The gene calls are TRBV28 and TRBJ2-3, with D uncertain. Trimming pared 6 bases from V and 8 bases from J, leaving 18 bases between. The germline V gene encodes CDR1 MDHEN and CDR2 SYDVKM. CDR3 length: 14 residues.

The genes are TRBV30 and TRBJ2-5; unclear D gene. In germline, CDR1 is GTSNPN, CDR2 SVGIG (reference sequence). The CDR3 totals 13 residues. V lost 1 base and J lost 4, with 10 bases in between. The CDR3 DNA reads as TGTGCCTGGAGTGCTTTAACGGGAGAGACCCAGTACTTC. Translated: CAWSALTGETQYF.

The genes are TRBV11-2 and TRBJ1-1, with a possible D match to TRBD1 (6 bases). The CDR3 is 14 residues long. Trimming removed 3 bases from V and 7 bases from J, with 15 bases in between. From germline, CDR1 is SGHAT and CDR2 FQNNGV. CDR3 protein: CASSLAGALFEAFF. The CDR3 nucleotides are TGTGCCAGCAGCTTGGCAGGGGCCCTGTTTGAAGCTTTCTTT.

J is TRBJ2-1 and V is TRBV9, with 12 nucleotides matching TRBD2. J was trimmed by 8 bases and V by 0 bases; bases with no gene match: 6. This CDR3 is 16 amino acids long. Germline-derived CDR1 and CDR2 are SGDLS and YYNGEE. Written as DNA, the CDR3 is TGTGCCAGCAGCGTAGGACTAGCGGGAGACCCCCATGAGCAGTTCTTC. Amino acids: CASSVGLAGDPHEQFF.

This clone showed up just a few times. This CDR3 is CASSPTGWGDQPQHF. As DNA, the CDR3 is TGTGCCAGCTCACCGACAGGGTGGGGCGATCAGCCCCAGCATTTT. The chain combines TRBV18 with TRBJ1-5, with TRBD1 matching over 7 bases. The CDR3 runs to 15 residues. The V gene end was trimmed by 3 bases and the J gene end by 5 bases; junction bases not matched to a gene: 7. Germline V gene sequence: CDR1 KGHSH, CDR2 LQKENI.

The gene calls are TRBV24-1 and TRBJ2-2; the match to TRBD2 covers 14 bases. From germline, CDR1 is KGHDR and CDR2 SFDVKD. After removal of 0 bases from V and 6 bases from J, the junction contained 2 bases not matched to a gene. The CDR3 has 17 residues. The CDR3 DNA reads as TGTGCCACCAGTGATTTGAGACTAGCGGGAGGGCCCGGGGAGCTGTTTTTT. This gives the protein CATSDLRLAGGPGELFF.

The chain combines TRBV7-2 with TRBJ1-3; 9 bases match TRBD1. Germline values: CDR1 SGHTA, CDR2 FQGNSA. This CDR3 has 16 amino acids. J gave up 2 bases and V 8 bases, and 10 bases lay outside the gene matches. The CDR3 loop reads CASRDRVTGPGNTIYF. CDR3 coding DNA: TGTGCCAGCCGGGACAGGGTAACGGGCCCTGGAAACACCATATATTTT. The full variable domain, its missing parts supplied by reference TRBV7-2 and TRBJ1-3, is GAGVSQSPSNKVTEKGKDVELRCDPISGHTALYWYRQSLGQGLEFLIYFQGNSAPDKSGLPSDRFSAERTGGSVSTLTIQRTQQEDSAVYLCASRDRVTGPGNTIYFGEGSWLTVV.